A single sample is the source of the 18 T cell receptor beta chains below, sequenced in a study of follicular helper T cells after annual influenza vaccination. Time point given: 2015-2016 season, 7 days after influenza vaccination. This table comes from immunoSEQ multiplex PCR, and its TCRdb copy is limited to in-frame clones, with some not included. This table has roughly 9,700 clones, approximately 87% appearing once. The sequencing here drew on CXCR5- memory CD4+ T cells sorted from blood, taken 7 days after influenza vaccination. The source of these receptors is an adult who received the influenza vaccine.

The V call is TRBV19, the J call TRBJ2-1, with TRBD1 as a possible D gene (6 bases). Per germline, CDR1 LNHDA and CDR2 SQIVND (reference sequence). The ends were cut back, 9 bases at V and 5 bases at J, with 26 bases in the middle. CDR3 length: 17 residues. CDR3 sequence (DNA): TGTGCCAGCAAATCCAGGGGTGCCCCTCCCTACGACAATGAGCAGTTCTTC. Its protein is CASKSRGAPPYDNEQFF.

This chain connects TRBV12-2 to TRBJ2-2; TRBD2 is the table's D call and was not checked against the DNA. TRBV12-2 is given as a pseudogene. The CDR3 is 17 residues long. The CDR3 loop reads CASRPRLGSGNTGELFF. The DNA of the CDR3 is TGTGCAAGTCGCCCCCGATTAGGTAGCGGGAACACCGGGGAGCTGTTTTTT.

The sample holds a few counts of this clone. This chain links TRBV27 with TRBJ1-5; 8 bases align to TRBD1. This CDR3 has 13 amino acids. Trimming removed 6 bases from V and 15 bases from J; junction bases left unmatched: 13. CDR1 is MNHEY and CDR2 is SMNVEV in the germline V gene (reference sequence). This chain's CDR3 is CASRLAGQVKLHF. CDR3 DNA: TGTGCCAGCAGATTGGCGGGACAGGTAAAGTTGCATTTT.

The rearrangement links TRBV6-5 to TRBJ1-1; unclear D gene. V was clipped by 0 bases and J by 3 bases, with 11 bases between them. This CDR3 spans 15 amino acids. The germline V gene has CDR1 MNHEY and CDR2 SVGAGI. The CDR3 DNA reads as TGTGCCAGCAGTTACTCGAGAATTCGACACACTGAAGCTTTCTTT. It translates to CASSYSRIRHTEAFF.

V gene TRBV15 combines with J gene TRBJ2-3; D gene ambiguous. This CDR3 spans 14 amino acids. Germline values: CDR1 LNHNV, CDR2 YYDKDF (reference sequence). Trimming pared 2 bases from V and 6 bases from J, leaving 12 bases between. The CDR3 loop reads CATSRSLATDTQYF. The CDR3 DNA is TGTGCCACCAGCAGATCTCTGGCCACGGATACGCAGTATTTT. The full variable domain, in which reference TRBV15 and TRBJ2-3 provide the parts outside the CDR3, is DAMVIQNPRYQVTQFGKPVTLSCSQTLNHNVMYWYQQKSSQAPKLLFHYYDKDFNNEADTPDNFQSRRPNTSFCFLDIRSPGLGDTAMYLCATSRSLATDTQYFGPGTRLTVL.

The V and J genes are TRBV5-6 and TRBJ1-2; 8 nucleotides align to TRBD1. The germline V gene encodes CDR1 SGHDT and CDR2 YYEEEE. V lost 0 bases, J lost 4 bases, and 8 bases stayed unmatched. CDR3 length equals 16 residues. CDR3 in amino acids: CASSLVGQGASYGYTF. The CDR3 DNA is TGTGCCAGCAGCTTGGTAGGGCAGGGGGCTTCCTATGGCTACACCTTC.

V usage is TRBV9 and J usage is TRBJ2-7, with D possibly being TRBD1 (5 bases). V was pared by 1 base and J by 5 bases, with 16 bases between. The CDR3 length is 15 residues. The V gene's germline CDR1 is SGDLS and CDR2 YYNGEE. The CDR3 region is CASSVSSGMGDEQYF. CDR3 in DNA: TGTGCCAGCAGCGTAAGTTCAGGGATGGGTGACGAGCAGTACTTC.

The genes are TRBV21-1 and TRBJ2-6. TRBV21-1 is termed a pseudogene. This CDR3 contains 18 residues. CDR3 DNA sequence: TGTGCCAGCAACACAAGGGGACGGTTAGACTCTGGGGCCAACGTCCTGACTTTC. Translated, it gives CASNTRGRLDSGANVLTF.

The V and J genes are TRBV2 and TRBJ1-3, with D unresolved. This CDR3 contains 12 residues. V lost 3 bases, J lost 4 bases, and 4 bases lay in between. Germline lookup yields CDR1 SNHLY and CDR2 FYNNEI. Written as DNA, the CDR3 is TGTGCCAGCAGTGACATAGGAAACACCATATATTTT. This translates into CASSDIGNTIYF.

The chain couples TRBV30 to TRBJ1-2; 7 bases fit TRBD1. There are 11 residues in the CDR3. Per germline, CDR1 GTSNPN and CDR2 SVGIG (reference sequence). V shed 4 bases and J 6 bases; nucleotides not matched to a gene: 2. The CDR3 protein is CAWKTGNGYTF. DNA of the CDR3: TGTGCCTGGAAGACAGGGAATGGCTACACCTTC.

This rearrangement joins TRBV4-1 to TRBJ1-5; 7 positions match TRBD1. Germline values: CDR1 MGHRA, CDR2 YSYEKL. The CDR3 loop spans 15 amino acids. Trimming removed 4 bases from V and 4 bases from J; junction bases left unmatched: 7. The CDR3 region has the DNA TGCGCCAGCAGCCCCCGACAGGGTGGTAATCAGCCCCAGCATTTT. It encodes CASSPRQGGNQPQHF.

This chain links TRBV11-2 with TRBJ1-1; no clear D. Germline CDR1 reads SGHAT; CDR2 reads FQNNGV. The V gene lost 0 bases and the J gene lost 2 bases, with 4 bases spanning the gap. The CDR3 covers 13 residues. The CDR3 nucleotides read TGTGCCAGCAGCTTAGATCAAAACACTGAAGCTTTCTTT. Encoded protein: CASSLDQNTEAFF.

The rearrangement links TRBV7-9 to TRBJ2-3; D is undetermined. V shed 0 bases and J shed 6 bases, with 4 bases lying between them. This CDR3 has 12 amino acids. Germline values: CDR1 SEHNR, CDR2 FQNEAQ (reference sequence). CDR3 loop: CASSLAVDTQYF. The CDR3 DNA reads TGTGCCAGCAGCTTAGCGGTGGATACGCAGTATTTT.

The V gene is TRBV2, the J gene TRBJ1-3; D remains ambiguous. This CDR3 spans 16 amino acids. V was shortened by 7 bases and J by 0 bases, with 16 bases between the two germline ends. CDR1 and CDR2 from the germline V gene are SNHLY and FYNNEI. The CDR3 reads CASKSRPLLSGNTIYF. DNA of the CDR3: TGTGCCAGCAAGAGTCGCCCCCTACTCTCTGGAAACACCATATATTTT.

This chain joins TRBV6-6 and TRBJ1-2; no clear D gene. Germline values: CDR1 MNHNY, CDR2 SVGAGI (reference sequence). Trimming cost V 2 bases and J 8 bases, with 12 bases left between them. CDR3 size: 13 residues. The CDR3 region has the DNA TGTGCCAGCAGTTACAGTGGCGCGGGAGGCTACACCTTC. Protein product: CASSYSGAGGYTF.

The rearrangement joins TRBV7-2 to TRBJ2-1; D gene uncertain. Germline lookup yields CDR1 SGHTA and CDR2 FQGNSA. The CDR3 length is 13 residues. V was pared by 5 bases and J by 2 bases, with 7 bases between. DNA of the CDR3: TGTGCCAGCAGCATCAACGCCTACAATGAGCAGTTCTTC. It codes for CASSINAYNEQFF.

The chain carries TRBV7-8 and TRBJ1-5, with D perhaps TRBD1 (5 bases). From germline, CDR1 is SGHVS and CDR2 FQNEAQ. V was cut by 1 base and J by 5 bases, with 15 bases left in between. The CDR3 has 16 amino acids. The CDR3 DNA sequence: TGTGCCAGCAGCTTAGGGACAACTCAGTCGGATCAGCCCCAGCATTTT. As protein: CASSLGTTQSDQPQHF.

As DNA, the CDR3 is TGTGCCAGCAGTAAGGACAGGAATAAGGGACAGCCCCAGCATTTT. This gives the protein CASSKDRNKGQPQHF. This chain uses TRBV2 with TRBJ1-5, with TRBD1 identical over 7 bases. V dropped 5 bases and J dropped 7; count of bases not matched to a gene: 11. The CDR3 extends over 15 amino acids. The germline gives CDR1 SNHLY, CDR2 FYNNEI.